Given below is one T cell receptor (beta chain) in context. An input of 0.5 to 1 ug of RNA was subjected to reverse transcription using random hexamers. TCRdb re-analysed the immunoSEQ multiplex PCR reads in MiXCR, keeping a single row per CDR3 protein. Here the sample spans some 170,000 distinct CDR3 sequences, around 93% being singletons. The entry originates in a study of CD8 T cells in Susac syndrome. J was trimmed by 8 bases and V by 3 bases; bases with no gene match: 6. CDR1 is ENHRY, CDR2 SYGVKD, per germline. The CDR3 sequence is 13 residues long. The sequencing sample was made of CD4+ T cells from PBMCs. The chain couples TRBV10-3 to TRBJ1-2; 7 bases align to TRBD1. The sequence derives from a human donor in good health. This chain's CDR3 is CAISDSQGLGYTF. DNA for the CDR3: TGTGCCATCAGTGACTCACAGGGGTTAGGCTACACCTTC.